This TCR beta chain was obtained from a study of neoadjuvant nivolumab and ipilimumab in lung cancer. Across the whole study: The combination arm added day-1 ipilimumab 1 mg/kg to nivolumab 3 mg/kg on days 1, 15, 29.

Details on this clone: Its matching antigen is unknown.

Study-wide points: Pretherapy blood TCR richness correlated positively with resected tumor richness. Resected tumors had greater TCR richness and clonality than uninvolved lung. From pretherapy to surgery, tumor richness and clonality rose with dual therapy.

Repertoires were generated with immunoSEQ multiplex PCR, while TCRdb's copy carries only in-frame clones and drops some. The data show 18,000 or so clones, 79% seen once. There are 13 residues in the CDR3. V gave up 5 bases and J gave up 4 bases, with 11 bases separating them. Germline CDR1 MGHRA, CDR2 YSYEKL. This receptor was taken from an adult with non-small cell lung cancer. This specimen was tumor tissue, taken after neoadjuvant nivolumab, alone or with ipilimumab, at or shortly before surgery. The rearrangement uses TRBV4-1 and TRBJ2-5; D tentatively reads TRBD1 or TRBD2 (5 bases each). The CDR3 DNA reads as TGCGCCAGCAGCTGGGGACCAGCAGAGACCCAGTACTTC. It specifies CASSWGPAETQYF.